This passage covers 26 T cell receptor beta chains from one sample sequenced in a study of blood T cell repertoires in COVID-19. Only in-frame clones appear in the TCRdb table, and some are missing; sequencing was by immunoSEQ multiplex PCR. The data contain approximately 230,000 clones, almost 90% of them singletons. Sequencing was done on a sample of peripheral blood. These receptors came from a man older than 75 with acute or convalescent COVID-19.

The V gene is TRBV27, the J gene TRBJ2-1, with D possibly TRBD2 on 5 matching bases. CDR1 is MNHEY, CDR2 SMNVEV, per germline (reference sequence). The germline V and J ends were trimmed by 8 bases and 7 bases, with 18 bases remaining between them. The CDR3 sequence is 14 residues long. CDR3 in DNA: TGTGCCAGCTGGACTCCGTTTGCTACTAATGAGCAGTTCTTC. As protein: CASWTPFATNEQFF.

This clone showed up just once. V and J are TRBV9 and TRBJ2-7; 8 bases agree with TRBD2. After removal of 0 bases from V and 7 bases from J, the junction contained 9 bases not matched to a gene. The V gene's germline CDR1 is SGDLS and CDR2 YYNGEE. This CDR3 has 15 residues. CDR3 coding DNA: TGTGCCAGCAGCGTAGATCCAGCGGGAGAGGGGGAGCAGTACTTC. This translates into CASSVDPAGEGEQYF.

The chain has TRBV13 and TRBJ2-5; D possibly corresponds to TRBD2 (6 bases). The CDR3 has 13 amino acids. Trimming removed 6 bases at V and 5 bases at J, with 13 bases between. Per germline, CDR1 PRHDT and CDR2 FYEKMQ (reference sequence). The CDR3 DNA is TGTGCCAGCAGTAGGGGAGGTCGGGAGACCCAGTACTTC. This gives the protein CASSRGGRETQYF. The full variable domain, rest sourced from reference TRBV13 and TRBJ2-5, is AAGVIQSPRHLIKEKRETATLKCYPIPRHDTVYWYQQGPGQDPQFLISFYEKMQSDKGSIPDRFSAQQFSDYHSELNMSSLELGDSALYFCASSRGGRETQYFGPGTRLLVL.

The chain has TRBV19 and TRBJ2-2; 12 nucleotides match TRBD2. Germline V gene sequence: CDR1 LNHDA, CDR2 SQIVND (reference sequence). The CDR3 is made up of 18 amino acids. J lost 4 bases, V lost 6 bases, and 12 bases had no gene match. CDR3 amino acids: CASRRGTSGLEGTGELFF. The CDR3 nucleotides are TGTGCCAGTAGAAGAGGGACTAGCGGGTTGGAGGGCACCGGGGAGCTGTTTTTT.

The V call is TRBV5-6, the J call TRBJ1-5; 7 nucleotides agree with TRBD1. Germline CDR1 and CDR2: SGHDT and YYEEEE. J was trimmed by 0 bases and V by 1 base; bases with no gene match: 4. This CDR3 comprises 16 residues. DNA for the CDR3: TGTGCCAGCAGCTTGCTGGGACAGTATAGCAATCAGCCCCAGCATTTT. It yields the protein CASSLLGQYSNQPQHF.

This chain uses TRBV2 with TRBJ2-2; TRBD1 matches 11 bases. Germline V gene sequence: CDR1 SNHLY, CDR2 FYNNEI. The CDR3 loop spans 15 amino acids. After removal of 1 base from V and 6 bases from J, the junction contained 1 base not matched to a gene. The CDR3, as DNA: TGTGCCAGCAGTGAAGGGACAGGGGGCTCCGGGGAGCTGTTTTTT. Translation gives CASSEGTGGSGELFF.

This chain links TRBV18 with TRBJ2-1, with D possibly TRBD2 on 5 matching bases. The V gene's germline CDR1 is KGHSH and CDR2 LQKENI. V shed 1 base and J shed 3 bases, with 13 bases lying between them. The CDR3 extends over 16 amino acids. In DNA form, the CDR3 reads TGTGCCAGCTCACCACAGGGAGTGGGAAACTACAATGAGCAGTTCTTC. It yields the protein CASSPQGVGNYNEQFF. The full variable domain, in which reference TRBV18 and TRBJ2-1 provide the parts outside the CDR3, is NAGVMQNPRHLVRRRGQEARLRCSPMKGHSHVYWYRQLPEEGLKFMVYLQKENIIDESGMPKERFSAEFPKEGPSILRIQQVVRGDSAAYFCASSPQGVGNYNEQFFGPGTRLTVL.

The CDR3 nucleotides are TGTGCCAGCTCGCCTACGGGACAGGGGGGCAATGAGCAGTTCTTC. Amino acids: CASSPTGQGGNEQFF. The chain carries TRBV18 and TRBJ2-1, with 11 bases lining up with TRBD1. Germline trimming cut 6 bases from V and 6 bases from J; bases unmatched to any gene: 7. CDR3 length: 15 amino acids. The germline gives CDR1 KGHSH, CDR2 LQKENI.

J is TRBJ2-7 and V is TRBV6-6, with 7 bases matching TRBD1. Per the germline V gene, CDR1 is MNHNY and CDR2 is SVGAGI (reference sequence). Trimming removed 2 bases from V and 4 bases from J; junction bases left unmatched: 8. The CDR3 contains 15 residues. Here the CDR3 DNA reads TGTGCCAGCAGTTACCCCCGGGACAGAGAATACGAGCAGTACTTC. Residues: CASSYPRDREYEQYF.

This chain uses TRBV6-2 or TRBV6-3 with TRBJ2-5, with unresolved D. V was pared by 4 bases and J by 4 bases, with 7 bases between. The V gene's germline CDR1 is MNHEY and CDR2 SVGEGT. The CDR3 is 12 amino acids. CDR3 nucleotides: TGTGCCAGCAGTTTTTATTCAGAGACCCAGTACTTC. This gives the protein CASSFYSETQYF.

The rearrangement joins TRBV18 to TRBJ1-1; 12 bases are shared with TRBD1. This CDR3 is 15 amino acids long. Looked up from germline, CDR1 is KGHSH and CDR2 is LQKENI. Trimming removed 6 bases from V and 9 bases from J; junction bases left unmatched: 11. CDR3 nucleotide sequence: TGTGCCAGCTCGATAAGCCCGGGACAGGGGGCCCAAGCTTTCTTT. Its protein product is CASSISPGQGAQAFF.

The chain combines TRBV7-9 with TRBJ2-1; TRBD2 matches 9 bases. The germline V gene encodes CDR1 SEHNR and CDR2 FQNEAQ (reference sequence). The CDR3 runs to 13 residues. The ends lost 3 bases at V and 6 bases at J; junction bases unmatched: 0. The CDR3, as DNA: TGTGCCAGCAGCTTGGGACTAGCCAATGAGCAGTTCTTC. Protein sequence: CASSLGLANEQFF.

The genes are TRBV19 and TRBJ2-7, with D possibly matching TRBD2 (6 bases). Germline V CDR1 and CDR2: LNHDA, SQIVND (reference sequence). V gave up 5 bases and J gave up 2 bases, with 10 bases separating them. The CDR3 has 13 amino acids. CDR3 in amino acids: CASSPSVPYEQYF. The CDR3 nucleotides are TGTGCCAGTAGTCCTAGCGTTCCCTACGAGCAGTACTTC.

The rearrangement uses TRBV7-2 and TRBJ2-7, with 7 bases identical to TRBD2. This CDR3 comprises 14 residues. V trimming: 2 bases; J trimming: 4 bases; junction bases outside the gene matches: 5. Germline CDR1 and CDR2: SGHTA and FQGNSA. The CDR3 loop is CASSLKTSEYEQYF. CDR3 bases: TGTGCCAGCAGCTTAAAAACTAGCGAATACGAGCAGTACTTC.

With regard to this clone: The identical CDR3 is also encoded by other nucleotide sequences in the sample. The V gene is TRBV5-4, the J gene TRBJ2-2, with D perhaps matching TRBD2 (5 bases). Germline V lookup: CDR1 SGHNT, CDR2 YYREEE (reference sequence). Deletions cut 4 bases from V and 1 base from J, with 11 bases between. This CDR3 has 15 amino acids. The CDR3, as DNA: TGTGCCAGCAGCCCAAGGACTGGGAACACCGGGGAGCTGTTTTTT. Its translation is CASSPRTGNTGELFF.

This clone has a single count. The CDR3 loop reads CASSFHRGLETQYF. CDR3 DNA sequence: TGTGCCAGCAGCTTTCACAGGGGGCTCGAGACCCAGTACTTC. The V and J genes are TRBV7-2 and TRBJ2-5, with 9 bases that match TRBD1. This CDR3 comprises 14 residues. V dropped 3 bases and J dropped 5; count of bases not matched to a gene: 4. Germline V lookup: CDR1 SGHTA, CDR2 FQGNSA.

The chain joins TRBV6-5 to TRBJ1-3; D is ambiguous. Germline CDR1 MNHEY, CDR2 SVGAGI. Deletions cut 0 bases from V and 0 bases from J, with 6 bases between. This CDR3 is 15 amino acids long. The DNA for the CDR3 is TGTGCCAGCAGTTACTCACTGAGCTCTGGAAACACCATATATTTT. Its protein is CASSYSLSSGNTIYF.

This clone was seen just once. The chain joins TRBV7-2 to TRBJ2-5; 13 nucleotides match TRBD2. The CDR3 length is 17 residues. From germline, CDR1 is SGHTA and CDR2 FQGNSA. V shed 1 base and J 1 base; nucleotides not matched to a gene: 3. CDR3 coding DNA: TGTGCCAGCAGCTTAGGGACTAGCGGGGGCCCCCAAGAGACCCAGTACTTC. Its translation is CASSLGTSGGPQETQYF.

The V call is TRBV19, the J call TRBJ1-5, with TRBD1 identical over 8 bases. The CDR3 has 12 amino acids. V lost 5 bases, J lost 9 bases, and 3 bases stayed unmatched. The germline CDR1 and CDR2 sequences are LNHDA and SQIVND (reference sequence). As DNA, the CDR3 is TGTGCCAGTAGTCACGGGACAGGGCCCCAGCATTTT. Protein sequence: CASSHGTGPQHF.

J is TRBJ1-4 and V is TRBV28, with 8 positions matching TRBD1. CDR3 size: 14 residues. With V trimmed by 3 bases and J by 8 bases, 5 bases remained unmatched. Germline V gene data show CDR1 as MDHEN and CDR2 as SYDVKM. For the CDR3, the DNA is TGTGCCAGCAGTTTGGACAGGGTGAGGGAAAAACTGTTTTTT. This encodes CASSLDRVREKLFF.

The rearrangement links TRBV28 to TRBJ1-3; 7 bases fit TRBD1. From germline, CDR1 is MDHEN and CDR2 SYDVKM. Trimming cost V 2 bases and J 4 bases; bases outside gene matches: 2. The CDR3 has 14 residues. The CDR3 coding sequence is TGTGCCAGCAGTTTAAGAGGGGGCGGAAACACCATATATTTT. Protein sequence: CASSLRGGGNTIYF. Full variable domain (outside the CDR3, taken from reference TRBV28 and TRBJ1-3): DVKVTQSSRYLVKRTGEKVFLECVQDMDHENMFWYRQDPGLGLRLIYFSYDVKMKEKGDIPEGYSVSREKKERFSLILESASTNQTSMYLCASSLRGGGNTIYFGEGSWLTVV.

On this clone: Within the sample, other DNA sequences also encode this same CDR3. The chain links TRBV6-5 to TRBJ2-1; possible D gene TRBD2, 6 bases. Trimming pared 6 bases from V and 6 bases from J, leaving 12 bases between. In germline, CDR1 is MNHEY, CDR2 SVGAGI. The CDR3 length is 13 residues. The CDR3 reads CASSSTRSNEQFF. CDR3 in DNA: TGTGCCAGCAGCTCGACTAGAAGCAATGAGCAGTTCTTC.

The chain's CDR3 is CATRGGQGDYGYTF. The CDR3 DNA follows: TGTGCCACCAGAGGGGGACAGGGGGACTATGGCTACACCTTC. The rearrangement links TRBV25-1 to TRBJ1-2, with TRBD1 matching over 11 bases. Germline V CDR1 and CDR2: MGHDK, SYGVNS. V lost 10 bases, J lost 3 bases, and 7 bases stayed unmatched. The CDR3 consists of 14 residues.

The chain carries TRBV18 and TRBJ1-1, with D possibly matching TRBD1 (5 bases). The CDR3 has 15 amino acids. Germline V lookup: CDR1 KGHSH, CDR2 LQKENI. The V end lost 1 base, the J end lost 2 bases, and 11 bases lay between the germline ends. The CDR3 nucleotides read TGTGCCAGCTCACCACGTAATACAGGAAACACTGAAGCTTTCTTT. The encoded protein is CASSPRNTGNTEAFF. Full variable domain (remainder filled in from reference TRBV18 and TRBJ1-1): NAGVMQNPRHLVRRRGQEARLRCSPMKGHSHVYWYRQLPEEGLKFMVYLQKENIIDESGMPKERFSAEFPKEGPSILRIQQVVRGDSAAYFCASSPRNTGNTEAFFGQGTRLTVV.

The chain recombines TRBV7-9 with TRBJ1-1; possible D gene TRBD1, 6 bases. There are 16 residues in the CDR3. Germline lookup yields CDR1 SEHNR and CDR2 FQNEAQ (reference sequence). V was shortened by 3 bases and J by 3 bases, with 17 bases between the two germline ends. CDR3 sequence: CASSFQGRGRYTEAFF. CDR3 in DNA: TGTGCCAGCAGCTTTCAGGGGAGAGGGAGATACACTGAAGCTTTCTTT.

This chain links TRBV6-2 or TRBV6-3 with TRBJ2-1; TRBD1 agrees at 7 bases. The CDR3 contains 19 residues. The germline CDR1 and CDR2 sequences are MNHEY and SVGEGT. With 6 bases clipped from V and 0 bases from J, the junction kept 17 bases outside the gene matches. Written as DNA, the CDR3 is TGTGCCAGCAGCCGGGACAGAAACGCGACCATTGTCTCCTACAATGAGCAGTTCTTC. It codes for CASSRDRNATIVSYNEQFF.